These T cell receptor beta chains were read from a single sample in a study of blood T cell repertoires in COVID-19. Libraries were prepared by immunoSEQ multiplex PCR; TCRdb keeps only in-frame clonotypes and omits some of them. The top ten clones hold 5.8% of a sample with roughly 80,000 clones, over 70% of them seen once. Sequenced sample: peripheral blood. The receptors were gathered from a man between 45 and 60 years old with active COVID-19. Both conserved end residues are part of each CDR3. A D gene is named only where the DNA matches it firmly.

>NA|TRBV5-1
CASSLTGRDTEAFF
>NA|TRBV6-4
CASRTEFVPYEQYF
>TRBD1|TRBV19
CASSTAGQGPSGNTIYF
>NA|TRBV5-1
CASSPNYNEQFF
>TRBD1|TRBV6-6
CASTHQGQGDQPQHF
>TRBD1|TRBV7-9
CASTKQGAGENEQFF
>TRBD1|TRBV7-9
CASSSDGTGRQPQHF
>NA|TRBV5-5
CASSPGAGMYEQYF
>TRBD1|TRBV4-3
CASSQDLGKGGIYGYTF
>TRBD1|TRBV9
CASSASGGTNSPLHF
>NA|TRBV9
CASSHGRVSYNEQFF
>NA|TRBV5-1
CASSSDSYEQYF
>NA|TRBV20-1
CSAKAGETQYF
>NA|TRBV28
CASRSTVALSTF
>NA|TRBV7-2
CASSFNQGRAYEQYF
>NA|TRBV28
CASSLQGQGRWNEQFF
>NA|TRBV2
CASSPRTGEGSPLHF